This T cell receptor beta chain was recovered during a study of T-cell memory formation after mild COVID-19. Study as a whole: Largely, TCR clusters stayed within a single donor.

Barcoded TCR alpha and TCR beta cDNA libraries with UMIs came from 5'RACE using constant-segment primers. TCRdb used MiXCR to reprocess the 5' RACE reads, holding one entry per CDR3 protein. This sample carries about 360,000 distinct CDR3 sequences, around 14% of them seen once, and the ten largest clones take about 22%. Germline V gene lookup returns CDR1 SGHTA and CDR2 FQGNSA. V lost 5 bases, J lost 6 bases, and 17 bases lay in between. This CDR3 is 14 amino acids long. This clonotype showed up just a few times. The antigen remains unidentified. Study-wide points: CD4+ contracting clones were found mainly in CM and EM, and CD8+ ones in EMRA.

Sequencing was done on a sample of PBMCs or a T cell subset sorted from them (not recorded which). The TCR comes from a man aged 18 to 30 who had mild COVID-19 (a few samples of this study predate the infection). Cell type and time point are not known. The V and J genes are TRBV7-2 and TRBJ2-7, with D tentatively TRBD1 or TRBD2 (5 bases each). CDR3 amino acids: CASSPAGLGREQYF. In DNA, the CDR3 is TGTGCCAGCAGCCCAGCCGGGTTGGGACGCGAGCAGTACTTC.